The clone carrying this T cell receptor beta chain was recorded many times. The antigen is not known. Over 18 months of follow-up, stable hyperthyroidism required that no ophthalmopathy appear. The data stem from a study of Graves' ophthalmopathy and Graves' hyperthyroidism. Study-wide results and limits: A roughly 81% specificity and 85% to 90% sensitivity were achieved by a 13-signature model that separated ophthalmopathy from stable hyperthyroidism. Most expanded clonotypes from thyroid (those above 0.001 frequency) were also found in blood.

Germline V CDR1 and CDR2: LGHNT, FRNRAP. V lost 4 bases to trimming and J lost 5 bases; unmatched junction nucleotides: 8. The CDR3 spans 15 residues. From RNA, the CDR3 regions of TCR beta chains were amplified and sequenced. HTBI-primed RT-PCR formed the first round, and a multiplex PCR formed the second. MiXCR was run by TCRdb on the multiplex PCR reads, yielding one entry per CDR3 protein. The sample holds 400,000 to 500,000 distinct CDR3 sequences, roughly 20% seen once. The sequenced sample was peripheral blood. This sequence was found in a woman between 18 and 29 years old with stable Graves' hyperthyroidism. The gene calls are TRBV12-5 and TRBJ2-3; 8 bases agree with TRBD2. CDR3 DNA: TGTGCTAGTGGTTCACCCGCCCGGGAGGGAGATACGCAGTATTTT. Encoded protein: CASGSPAREGDTQYF.